A selection of T cell receptor beta chains follows, all from one sample in a study of molecular identifiers for immune sequencing clone quantification. TCRdb redid the calling of the PCR reads with MiXCR, one entry per CDR3 protein. The table lists fewer than 350,000 distinct CDR3 sequences, about 23% of them singletons. Sequenced input: naive CD8+ T cells from blood, with Jurkat cell RNA spiked in. All receptors come from a human donor in good health. Some libraries in this study had Jurkat cell RNA spiked in. Both conserved end residues are part of each CDR3. D genes are given only for firm matches. Clone size is not always given. Where it is, it says once, few, many or a class for expanded clones.

>.|TRBD2|TRBJ2-3|TRBV30
TGTGCCTGGAGTTGGGAGCGGGAGAGTGACCCAGATACGCAGTATTTT
CAWSWERESDPDTQYF
>many|.|TRBJ1-1|TRBV7-9
TGTGCCAGCAGCTCTCCGGGACCAATGAACACTGAAGCTTTCTTT
CASSSPGPMNTEAFF
>many|.|TRBJ1-5|TRBV9
TGTGCCAGCAGCGGATATCAGCCCCAGCATTTT
CASSGYQPQHF
>.|TRBD2|TRBJ2-1|TRBV30
TGTGCCTGGAGAGACGGGGGGACCTACAATGAGCAGTTCTTC
CAWRDGGTYNEQFF
>.|.|TRBJ2-2|TRBV9
TGTGCCAGCAGCCCATCTTACACGAACACCGGGGAGCTGTTTTTT
CASSPSYTNTGELFF
>.|.|TRBJ1-4|TRBV4-3
TGCGCCAGCAGCCAAGATATGGGGGTTTGGGAAAAACTGTTTTTT
CASSQDMGVWEKLFF
>many|.|TRBJ2-5|TRBV25-1
TGTGCCAGCAGTCCCCCCGGGTACAGGCAAGAGACCCAGTACTTC
CASSPPGYRQETQYF
>few|.|TRBJ1-1|TRBV11-2
TGTGCCAGCAGCTTTGGGTCGTTTCCTGAAGCTTTCTTT
CASSFGSFPEAFF
>once|.|TRBJ2-7|TRBV6-2/TRBV6-3
TGTGCCAGCGTTTCCCGGACTCTCCCCGAGCAGTACTTC
CASVSRTLPEQYF
>many|TRBD1|TRBJ2-7|TRBV18
TGTGCCAGCTCACCGGCAGGGGGCCCGGGGTACGAGCAGTACTTC
CASSPAGGPGYEQYF
>few|TRBD2|TRBJ2-4|TRBV11-3
TGTGCCAGCAGCTTAGGACTAGCGGGAGCCAAAAACATTCAGTACTTC
CASSLGLAGAKNIQYF
>.|TRBD1|TRBJ1-4|TRBV6-1
TGTGCCAGCAGCCTAGACAGGGCTCTGAGTGAAAAACTGTTTTTT
CASSLDRALSEKLFF
>many|.|TRBJ2-2|TRBV29-1
TGCAGCGTTACGCCGGGGACCGGGGAGCTGTTTTTT
CSVTPGTGELFF
>few|TRBD2|TRBJ2-3|TRBV27
TGTGCCAGCAGTTTCTCTAGCGGGGGCCTCGGAGATACGCAGTATTTT
CASSFSSGGLGDTQYF
>few|.|TRBJ2-7|TRBV19
TGTGCCAGTAGTATGTCGGGGAGGGAGCAGTACTTC
CASSMSGREQYF
>.|.|TRBJ1-2|TRBV7-2
TGTGCCAGCAGCGGTACAGAGCCCTATGGCTGCACCTTC
CASSGTEPYGCTF
>.|.|TRBJ2-5|TRBV7-9
TGTGCCAGCAGCTTAGTTGTGTACCAAGAGACCCAGTACTTC
CASSLVVYQETQYF
>.|.|TRBJ1-2|TRBV12-5
TGTGCTAGTGGTTTGGCCCCAATTTACACCTTC
CASGLAPIYTF
>many|TRBD1|TRBJ1-5|TRBV20-1
TGCAGTGCTAGAGATTTTACAGGGGGCGGTCATCAGCCCCAGCATTTT
CSARDFTGGGHQPQHF
>many|TRBD2|TRBJ2-5|TRBV29-1
TGCAGCGTTGAAGATCAGTGGTTTCAGACTAGCGGGGCGGAGCAAGAGACCCAGTACTTC
CSVEDQWFQTSGAEQETQYF